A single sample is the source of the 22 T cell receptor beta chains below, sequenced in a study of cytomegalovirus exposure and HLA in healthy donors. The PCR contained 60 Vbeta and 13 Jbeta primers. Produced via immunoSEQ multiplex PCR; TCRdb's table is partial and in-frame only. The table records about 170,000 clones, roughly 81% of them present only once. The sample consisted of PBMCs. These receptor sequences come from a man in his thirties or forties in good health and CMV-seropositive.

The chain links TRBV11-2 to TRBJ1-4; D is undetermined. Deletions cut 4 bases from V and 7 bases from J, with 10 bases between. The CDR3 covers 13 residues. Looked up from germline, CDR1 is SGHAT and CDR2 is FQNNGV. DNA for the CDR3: TGTGCCAGCAGCTGGAATGGCGGTGAAAAACTGTTTTTT. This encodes CASSWNGGEKLFF.

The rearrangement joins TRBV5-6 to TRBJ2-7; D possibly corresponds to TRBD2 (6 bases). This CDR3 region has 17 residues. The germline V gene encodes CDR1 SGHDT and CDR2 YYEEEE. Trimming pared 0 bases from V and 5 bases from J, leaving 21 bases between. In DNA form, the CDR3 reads TGTGCCAGCAGCTTGGCCGGCGGGATGACGTTACGGAACGAGCAGTACTTC. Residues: CASSLAGGMTLRNEQYF. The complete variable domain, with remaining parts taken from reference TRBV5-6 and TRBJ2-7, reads DAGVTQSPTHLIKTRGQQVTLRCSPKSGHDTVSWYQQALGQGPQFIFQYYEEEERQRGNFPDRFSGHQFPNYSSELNVNALLLGDSALYLCASSLAGGMTLRNEQYFGPGTRLTVT.

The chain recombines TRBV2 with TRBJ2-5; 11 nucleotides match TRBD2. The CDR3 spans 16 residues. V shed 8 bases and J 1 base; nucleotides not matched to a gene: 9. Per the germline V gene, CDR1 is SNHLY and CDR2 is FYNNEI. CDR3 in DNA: TGTGCCAGCCGAAAGGTCGGGACTAGCGGCCAAGAGACCCAGTACTTC. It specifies CASRKVGTSGQETQYF. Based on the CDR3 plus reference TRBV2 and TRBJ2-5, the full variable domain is EPEVTQTPSHQVTQMGQEVILRCVPISNHLYFYWYRQILGQKVEFLVSFYNNEISEKSEIFDDQFSVERPDGSNFTLKIRSTKLEDSAMYFCASRKVGTSGQETQYFGPGTRLLVL.

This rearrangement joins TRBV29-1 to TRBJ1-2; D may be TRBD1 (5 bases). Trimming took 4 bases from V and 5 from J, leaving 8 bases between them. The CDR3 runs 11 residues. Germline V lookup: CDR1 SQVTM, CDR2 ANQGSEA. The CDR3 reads CSVGREYGYTF. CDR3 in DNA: TGCAGCGTTGGCAGGGAATATGGCTACACCTTC.

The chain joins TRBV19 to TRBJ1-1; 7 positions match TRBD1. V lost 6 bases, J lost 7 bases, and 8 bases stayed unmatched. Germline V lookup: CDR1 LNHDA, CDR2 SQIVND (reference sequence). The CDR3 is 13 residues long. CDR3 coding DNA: TGTGCCAGTAGCCAAGACAGGGCACGTGAAGCTTTCTTT. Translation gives CASSQDRAREAFF.

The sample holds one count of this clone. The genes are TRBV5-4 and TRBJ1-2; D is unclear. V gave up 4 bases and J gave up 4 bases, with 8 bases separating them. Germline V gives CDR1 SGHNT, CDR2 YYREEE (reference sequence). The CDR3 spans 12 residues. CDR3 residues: CASSAGLYGYTF. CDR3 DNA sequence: TGTGCCAGCAGCGCAGGACTCTATGGCTACACCTTC.

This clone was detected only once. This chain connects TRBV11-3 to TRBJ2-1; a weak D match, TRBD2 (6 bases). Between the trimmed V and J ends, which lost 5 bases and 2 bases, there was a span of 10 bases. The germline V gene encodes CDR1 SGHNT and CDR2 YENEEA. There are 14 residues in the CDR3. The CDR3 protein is CASSRGTTYNEQFF. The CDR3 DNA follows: TGTGCCAGCAGCCGGGGGACCACCTACAATGAGCAGTTCTTC.

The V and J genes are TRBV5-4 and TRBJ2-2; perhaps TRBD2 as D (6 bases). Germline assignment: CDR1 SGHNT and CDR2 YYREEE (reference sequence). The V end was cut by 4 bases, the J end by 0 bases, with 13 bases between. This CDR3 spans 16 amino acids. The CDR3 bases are TGTGCCAGCAGCGGCAACGGGGAGGCGAACACCGGGGAGCTGTTTTTT. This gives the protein CASSGNGEANTGELFF.

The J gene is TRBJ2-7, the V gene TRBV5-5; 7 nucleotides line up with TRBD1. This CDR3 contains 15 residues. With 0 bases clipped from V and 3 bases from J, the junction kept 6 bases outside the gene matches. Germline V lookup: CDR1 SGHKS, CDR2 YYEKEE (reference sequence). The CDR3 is CASSLAGTALYEQYF. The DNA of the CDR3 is TGTGCCAGCAGCTTGGCCGGGACAGCCCTCTACGAGCAGTACTTC. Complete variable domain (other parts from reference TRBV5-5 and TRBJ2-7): DAGVTQSPTHLIKTRGQQVTLRCSPISGHKSVSWYQQVLGQGPQFIFQYYEKEERGRGNFPDRFSARQFPNYSSELNVNALLLGDSALYLCASSLAGTALYEQYFGPGTRLTVT.

CDR3 region: CASSGGGWNSYEQYF. The DNA of the CDR3 is TGTGCCAGCAGCGGGGGAGGGTGGAACTCCTACGAGCAGTACTTC. The rearrangement links TRBV6-4 to TRBJ2-5; 7 nucleotides match TRBD2. The DNA end lines up better with TRBJ2-7; the J call may be wrong. This CDR3 region has 15 residues. The V gene's germline CDR1 is MRHNA and CDR2 SNTAGT.

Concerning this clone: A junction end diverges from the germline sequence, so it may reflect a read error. The CDR3 region is CSSSLQQDTEAFF. The CDR3 DNA sequence: TGTTCCAGCAGCTTACAACAGGACACTGAAGCTTTCTTT. The gene calls are TRBV7-9 and TRBJ1-1, with a weak D call TRBD1 (5 bases). Germline V gives CDR1 SEHNR, CDR2 FQNEAQ (reference sequence). CDR3 length: 13 amino acids.

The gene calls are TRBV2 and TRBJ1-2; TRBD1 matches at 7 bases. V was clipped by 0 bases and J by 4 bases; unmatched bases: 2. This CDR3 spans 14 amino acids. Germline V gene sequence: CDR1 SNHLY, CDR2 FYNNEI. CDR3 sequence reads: CASSEARDSYGYTF. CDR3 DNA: TGTGCCAGCAGTGAAGCGCGGGACAGCTATGGCTACACCTTC.

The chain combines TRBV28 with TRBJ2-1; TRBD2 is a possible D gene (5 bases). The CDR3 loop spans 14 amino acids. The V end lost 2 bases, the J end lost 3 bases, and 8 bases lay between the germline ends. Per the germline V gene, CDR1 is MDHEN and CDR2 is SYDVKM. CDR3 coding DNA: TGTGCCAGCAGTTTACAGGCGGGCTACAATGAGCAGTTCTTC. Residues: CASSLQAGYNEQFF.

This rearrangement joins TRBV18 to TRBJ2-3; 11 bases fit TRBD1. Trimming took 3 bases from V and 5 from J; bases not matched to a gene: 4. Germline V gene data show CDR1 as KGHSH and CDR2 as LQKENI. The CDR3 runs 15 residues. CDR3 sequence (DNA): TGTGCCAGCTCACCCGGGACAGGGGGTCTAGATACGCAGTATTTT. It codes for CASSPGTGGLDTQYF.

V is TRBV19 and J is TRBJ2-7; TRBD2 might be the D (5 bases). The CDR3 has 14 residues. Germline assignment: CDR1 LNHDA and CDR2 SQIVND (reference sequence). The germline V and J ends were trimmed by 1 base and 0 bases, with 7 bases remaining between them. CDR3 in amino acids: CASSIVGSSYEQYF. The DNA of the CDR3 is TGTGCCAGTAGTATAGTAGGGAGCTCCTACGAGCAGTACTTC.

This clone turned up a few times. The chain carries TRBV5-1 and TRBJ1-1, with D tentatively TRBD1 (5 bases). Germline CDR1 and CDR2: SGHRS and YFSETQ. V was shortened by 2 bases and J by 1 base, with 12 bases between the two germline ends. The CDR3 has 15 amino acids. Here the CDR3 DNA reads TGCGCCAGCAGCTTTGGCGGGACGGGGAACACTGAAGCTTTCTTT. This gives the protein CASSFGGTGNTEAFF.

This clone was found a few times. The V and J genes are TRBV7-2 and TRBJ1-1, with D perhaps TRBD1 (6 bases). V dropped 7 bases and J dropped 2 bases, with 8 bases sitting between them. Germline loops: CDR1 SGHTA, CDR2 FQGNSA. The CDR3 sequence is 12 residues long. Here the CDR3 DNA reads TGTGCCAGCAACAGGGTAAACACTGAAGCTTTCTTT. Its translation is CASNRVNTEAFF.

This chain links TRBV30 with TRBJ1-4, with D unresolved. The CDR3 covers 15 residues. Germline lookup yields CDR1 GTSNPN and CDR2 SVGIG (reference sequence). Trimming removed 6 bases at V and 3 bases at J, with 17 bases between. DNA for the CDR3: TGTGCCTGCGCGCCCCAGGCTGGTCCTAATGAAAAACTGTTTTTT. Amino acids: CACAPQAGPNEKLFF.

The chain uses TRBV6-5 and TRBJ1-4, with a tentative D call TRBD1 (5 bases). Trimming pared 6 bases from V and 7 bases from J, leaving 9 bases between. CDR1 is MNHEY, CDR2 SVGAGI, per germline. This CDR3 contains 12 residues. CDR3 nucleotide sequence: TGTGCCAGCAGCCGGGACTCTGAAAAACTGTTTTTT. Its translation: CASSRDSEKLFF.

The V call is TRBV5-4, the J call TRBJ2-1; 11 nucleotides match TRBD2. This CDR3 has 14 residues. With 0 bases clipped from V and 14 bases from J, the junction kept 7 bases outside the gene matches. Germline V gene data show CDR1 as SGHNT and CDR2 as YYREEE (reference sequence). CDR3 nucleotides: TGTGCCAGCAGCTTGGAGGGACTAGCGGCGGTAAAGTTCTTC. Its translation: CASSLEGLAAVKFF. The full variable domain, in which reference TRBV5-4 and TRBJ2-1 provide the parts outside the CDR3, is ETGVTQSPTHLIKTRGQQVTLRCSSQSGHNTVSWYQQALGQGPQFIFQYYREEENGRGNFPPRFSGLQFPNYSSELNVNALELDDSALYLCASSLEGLAAVKFFGPGTRLTVL.

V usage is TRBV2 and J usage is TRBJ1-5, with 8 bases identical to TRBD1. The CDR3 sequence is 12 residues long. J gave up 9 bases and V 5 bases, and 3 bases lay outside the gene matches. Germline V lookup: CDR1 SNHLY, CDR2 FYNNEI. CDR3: CASSPDRGPQHF. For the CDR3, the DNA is TGTGCCAGCAGTCCCGACAGGGGGCCCCAGCATTTT.

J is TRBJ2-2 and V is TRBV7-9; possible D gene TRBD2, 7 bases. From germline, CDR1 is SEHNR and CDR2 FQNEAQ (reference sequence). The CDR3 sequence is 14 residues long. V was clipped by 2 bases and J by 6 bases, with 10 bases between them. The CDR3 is CASSLRGAPGELFF. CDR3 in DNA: TGTGCCAGCAGCTTACGGGGGGCCCCCGGGGAGCTGTTTTTT.